This TCR beta chain is drawn from a study of shared clonotypes between healthy human individuals. In its sample, this clone was seen a few times. TCRdb keeps only in-frame clones here, not all; method: immunoSEQ multiplex PCR. This table holds roughly 2,000,000 clones, 85% to 95% found once. Naive CD8 isolation took CD45RO-negative cells positively selected for CCR7 and excluded terminally differentiated effector memory CD45RA+ cells. This CDR3 region has 15 residues. Germline values: CDR1 SEHNR, CDR2 FQNEAQ (reference sequence). The V gene lost 7 bases and the J gene lost 1 base, with 13 bases spanning the gap.

The sequencing sample was made of naive CD8+ T cells sorted from blood. This sequence originates from a man aged 18 to 30 in good health. The chain couples TRBV7-9 to TRBJ2-2, with D perhaps TRBD2 (6 bases). The CDR3 sequence is CASNLQGGNTGELFF. The CDR3 DNA is TGTGCCAGCAATTTGCAGGGAGGGAACACCGGGGAGCTGTTTTTT.